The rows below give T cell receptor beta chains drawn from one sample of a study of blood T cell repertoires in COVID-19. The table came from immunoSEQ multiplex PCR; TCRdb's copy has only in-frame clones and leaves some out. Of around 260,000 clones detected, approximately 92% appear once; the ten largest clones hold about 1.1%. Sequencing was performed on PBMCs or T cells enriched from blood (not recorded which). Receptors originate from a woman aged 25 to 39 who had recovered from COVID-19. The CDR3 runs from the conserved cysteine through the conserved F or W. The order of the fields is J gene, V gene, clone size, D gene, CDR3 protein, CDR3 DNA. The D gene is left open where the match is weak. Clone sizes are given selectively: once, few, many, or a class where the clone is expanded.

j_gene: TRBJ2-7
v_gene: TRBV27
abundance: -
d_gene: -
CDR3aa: CASSLSGQARYEQYF
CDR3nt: TGTGCCAGCAGTTTATCGGGCCAGGCCCGCTACGAGCAGTACTTC

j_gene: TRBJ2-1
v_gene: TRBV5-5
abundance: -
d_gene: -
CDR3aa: CASQGGGTVYNEQFF
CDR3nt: TGTGCCAGCCAAGGTGGGGGGACAGTATACAATGAGCAGTTCTTC

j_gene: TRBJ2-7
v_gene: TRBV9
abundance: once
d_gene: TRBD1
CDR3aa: CASSVGGQPYEQYF
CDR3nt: TGTGCCAGCAGCGTAGGGGGACAGCCCTACGAGCAGTACTTC

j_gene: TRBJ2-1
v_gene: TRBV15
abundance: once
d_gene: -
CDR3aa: CATSRGGGVEQFF
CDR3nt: TGTGCCACCAGCAGAGGAGGGGGGGTGGAGCAGTTCTTC

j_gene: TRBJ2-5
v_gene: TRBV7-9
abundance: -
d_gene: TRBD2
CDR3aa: CASSRLAGEVRETQYF
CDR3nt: TGTGCCAGCAGCCGACTAGCGGGAGAAGTGAGAGAGACCCAGTACTTC

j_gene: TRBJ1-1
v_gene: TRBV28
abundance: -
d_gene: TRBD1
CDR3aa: CASRARRTGRLNTEAFF
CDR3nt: TGTGCCAGCAGGGCTCGTCGGACAGGGCGGTTGAACACTGAAGCTTTCTTT

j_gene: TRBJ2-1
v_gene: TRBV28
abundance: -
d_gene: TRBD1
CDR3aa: CASSSPDGQAEQFF
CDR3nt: TGTGCCAGCAGTTCGCCGGATGGACAGGCTGAGCAGTTCTTC

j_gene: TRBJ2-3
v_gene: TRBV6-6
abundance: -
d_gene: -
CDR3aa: CASSVSGITDTQYF
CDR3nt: TGTGCCAGCAGCGTTAGCGGAATCACAGATACGCAGTATTTT

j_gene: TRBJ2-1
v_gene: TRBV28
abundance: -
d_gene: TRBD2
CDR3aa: CASTSGSPSYNEQFF
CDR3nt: TGTGCCAGCACTAGCGGGAGTCCGTCCTACAATGAGCAGTTCTTC

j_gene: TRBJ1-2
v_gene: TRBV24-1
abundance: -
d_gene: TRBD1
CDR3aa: CATSDTGQGNGYTF
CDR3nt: TGTGCCACCAGTGATACCGGACAGGGGAACGGCTACACCTTC

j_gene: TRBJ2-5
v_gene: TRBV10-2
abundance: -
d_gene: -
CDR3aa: CASSPYGGPETQYF
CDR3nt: TGCGCCAGCAGCCCTTACGGGGGGCCCGAGACCCAGTACTTC

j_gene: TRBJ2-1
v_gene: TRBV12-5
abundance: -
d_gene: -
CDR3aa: CASGSYYNEQFF
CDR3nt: TGTGCTAGTGGTTCTTACTACAATGAGCAGTTCTTC